The 18 T cell receptor beta chains below come from one sample, sequenced in a study of regulatory T cells in long-lasting Graves disease. CDR3-region Arm-PCR and iRepertoire HTBI primers produced the TCR beta libraries. TCRdb fed the multiplex PCR reads into MiXCR, producing one record per CDR3 protein. Seen here are about 660,000 distinct CDR3 sequences, around 30% observed once, and the top ten hold about two fifths. As to time point: persistent/refractory GD, antithyroid drugs over 5 years with positive TRAb. PBMC RNA served as the TCR library source. The sequencing here drew on peripheral blood mononuclear cells (PBMCs), taken when the disease was refractory, from a patient treated with antithyroid drugs. The receptors stem from a female donor with Graves disease.

This clonotype turned up a few times. The V and J genes are TRBV27 and TRBJ1-6, with D possibly matching TRBD1 (5 bases). Trimming took 3 bases from V and 5 from J, leaving 11 bases between them. The CDR3 runs 15 residues. The germline V gene encodes CDR1 MNHEY and CDR2 SMNVEV (reference sequence). The CDR3 sequence: CASSFRAHNNSPLHF. CDR3 nucleotides: TGTGCCAGCAGTTTCAGGGCCCATAATAATTCACCCCTCCACTTT.

The chain is built from TRBV5-1 and TRBJ1-6, with D unclear. The CDR3 consists of 18 residues. Germline V gives CDR1 SGHRS, CDR2 YFSETQ. Trimming removed 0 bases at V and 0 bases at J, with 13 bases between. The CDR3 is CASSLGSLSSSYNSPLHF. The CDR3 nucleotides read TGCGCCAGCAGCTTGGGATCATTGAGTAGCTCCTATAATTCACCCCTCCACTTT.

This clonotype was seen only a few times. V usage is TRBV6-1 and J usage is TRBJ2-7, with D tentatively TRBD1 (5 bases). The length of the CDR3 is 14 residues. Trimming took off 4 bases at V and 5 bases at J, with 15 bases between the two ends. Per germline, CDR1 MNHNS and CDR2 SASEGT. CDR3 in amino acids: CASSGLSGLDEQYF. Written as DNA, the CDR3 is TGTGCCAGCAGTGGATTGTCAGGGCTAGACGAGCAGTACTTC.

The chain is built from TRBV7-9 and TRBJ1-1; weak D call: TRBD1 (5 bases). The length of the CDR3 is 16 residues. CDR1 and CDR2 (germline): SEHNR, FQNEAQ (reference sequence). Trimming shortened V by 4 bases and J by 1 base, and 16 bases separated the two germline ends. CDR3 in amino acids: CASSSVGGHPNTEAFF. The CDR3 DNA reads as TGTGCCAGCAGCTCGGTAGGCGGACACCCGAACACTGAAGCTTTCTTT.

The table lists this clonotype with many counts. The chain employs TRBV6-1 and TRBJ1-2; D is unresolved. Germline V gene lookup returns CDR1 MNHNS and CDR2 SASEGT. V lost 7 bases and J 4 bases, leaving 19 bases between the germline ends. The CDR3 has 15 amino acids. CDR3 sequence reads: CASTPGATFVYGYTF. The DNA of the CDR3 is TGTGCCAGCACCCCGGGAGCCACATTCGTCTATGGCTACACCTTC.

The chain links TRBV16 to TRBJ1-1; the D gene is possibly TRBD1 (5 bases). The germline V gene encodes CDR1 KGHSY and CDR2 FQNENV. The CDR3 covers 15 residues. Trimming shortened V by 1 base and J by 2 bases, and 11 bases separated the two germline ends. CDR3 nucleotide sequence: TGTGCCAGCAGCCAATTAGGGACGAAAAACACTGAAGCTTTCTTT. Its protein is CASSQLGTKNTEAFF.

This rearrangement joins TRBV6-2 or TRBV6-3 to TRBJ1-4; D not resolved. The ends were cut back, 2 bases at V and 3 bases at J, with 7 bases in the middle. This CDR3 is built from 14 residues. Germline CDR1 is MNHEY and CDR2 is SVGEGT. CDR3 sequence: CASSYQAANEKLFF. The CDR3 DNA reads as TGTGCCAGCAGTTACCAGGCGGCTAATGAAAAACTGTTTTTT.

This clonotype turned up a few times. The rearrangement links TRBV20-1 to TRBJ2-5, with TRBD2 matching over 8 bases. The CDR3 has 14 residues. After removal of 3 bases from V and 5 bases from J, the junction contained 8 bases not matched to a gene. Germline V gene sequence: CDR1 DFQATT, CDR2 SNEGSKA (reference sequence). The CDR3 loop is CSASPGGGWETQYF. DNA for the CDR3: TGCAGTGCTAGCCCAGGCGGGGGGTGGGAGACCCAGTACTTC.

This clonotype turned up a few times. The genes are TRBV29-1 and TRBJ1-1; TRBD1 might be the D (6 bases). The CDR3 spans 16 residues. The germline V gene has CDR1 SQVTM and CDR2 ANQGSEA. V dropped 3 bases and J dropped 1 base, with 18 bases sitting between them. CDR3 region: CSVDDGVGGRNTEAFF. CDR3 DNA sequence: TGCAGCGTTGATGATGGGGTCGGGGGCCGGAACACTGAAGCTTTCTTT. Filled out from reference TRBV29-1 and TRBJ1-1, the complete variable domain reads SAVISQKPSRDICQRGTSLTIQCQVDSQVTMMFWYRQQPGQSLTLIATANQGSEATYESGFVIDKFPISRPNLTFSTLTVSNMSPEDSSIYLCSVDDGVGGRNTEAFFGQGTRLTVV.

The V and J genes are TRBV20-1 and TRBJ1-4; 7 bases are a match to TRBD1. CDR3 length: 16 residues. The germline V gene encodes CDR1 DFQATT and CDR2 SNEGSKA (reference sequence). After removal of 4 bases from V and 6 bases from J, the junction contained 14 bases not matched to a gene. CDR3 residues: CSAMTFDRVDYEKLFF. CDR3 sequence (DNA): TGCAGTGCTATGACATTCGACAGGGTAGATTATGAAAAACTGTTTTTT.

The CDR3 coding sequence is TGCGCCAGCAAGGAGTCTGGGACCGACCCGCGTGAGCAGTACTTC. It codes for CASKESGTDPREQYF. The chain carries TRBV5-1 and TRBJ2-7; D may correspond to TRBD1 or TRBD2 (5 bases each). CDR3 length: 15 amino acids. In germline, CDR1 is SGHRS, CDR2 YFSETQ. V was trimmed by 6 bases and J by 7 bases, leaving 23 bases between them. Looking up the rest from reference TRBV5-1 and TRBJ2-7 gives the full variable domain: KAGVTQTPRYLIKTRGQQVTLSCSPISGHRSVSWYQQTPGQGLQFLFEYFSETQRNKGNFPGRFSGRQFSNSRSEMNVSTLELGDSALYLCASKESGTDPREQYFGPGTRLTVT.

This clonotype was seen a handful of times. This sequence joins TRBV28 and TRBJ2-7; 8 bases are shared with TRBD1. In germline, CDR1 is MDHEN, CDR2 SYDVKM. This CDR3 has 14 residues. Losses at the gene ends were 3 bases for V and 7 bases for J; bases not matched to a gene: 8. The CDR3 region is CASSFSGGSREQYF. As DNA, the CDR3 is TGTGCCAGCAGTTTTTCAGGGGGCTCGAGGGAGCAGTACTTC.

The CDR3 sequence is CATSIVQGYNQPQHF. CDR3 nucleotides: TGTGCCACCAGTATAGTACAGGGCTACAATCAGCCCCAGCATTTT. This sequence joins TRBV15 and TRBJ1-5, with D perhaps matching TRBD1 (6 bases). V was clipped by 6 bases and J by 3 bases, with 15 bases between them. This CDR3 comprises 15 residues. Germline loops: CDR1 LNHNV, CDR2 YYDKDF (reference sequence).

The chain is built from TRBV14 and TRBJ1-2; D ambiguous. The CDR3 loop spans 13 amino acids. Per the germline V gene, CDR1 is SGHDN and CDR2 is FVKESK. The V end lost 0 bases, the J end lost 6 bases, and 8 bases lay between the germline ends. The CDR3 region has the DNA TGTGCCAGCAGCCAAGACCGCGCAAATGGCTACACCTTC. It codes for CASSQDRANGYTF. Full variable domain (rest looked up from reference TRBV14 and TRBJ1-2): EAGVTQFPSHSVIEKGQTVTLRCDPISGHDNLYWYRRVMGKEIKFLLHFVKESKQDESGMPNNRFLAERTGGTYSTLKVQPAELEDSGVYFCASSQDRANGYTFGSGTRLTVV.

This chain uses TRBV19 with TRBJ2-1; 7 nucleotides line up with TRBD1. Trimming took 3 bases from V and 12 from J; bases not matched to a gene: 14. Germline values: CDR1 LNHDA, CDR2 SQIVND (reference sequence). The CDR3 covers 15 residues. CDR3 bases: TGTGCCAGTAGTATTGGGGACAGATTTTTTAGATGGCAGTTCTTC. Amino acids: CASSIGDRFFRWQFF.

The J gene is TRBJ2-1, the V gene TRBV20-1; TRBD2 matches 7 bases. The CDR3 spans 16 residues. V shed 0 bases and J 8 bases; nucleotides not matched to a gene: 13. Germline lookup yields CDR1 DFQATT and CDR2 SNEGSKA (reference sequence). The CDR3, as DNA: TGCAGTGCTAGAGATCCTGGCGGGAGTCCTTTGGATGAGCAGTTCTTC. Translating gives CSARDPGGSPLDEQFF.

The CDR3 coding sequence is TGTGCCAGCAGTTACATTGGGGCTAACTATGGCTACACCTTC. It is translated as CASSYIGANYGYTF. V gene TRBV6-5 combines with J gene TRBJ1-2; D gene unclear. Germline lookup yields CDR1 MNHEY and CDR2 SVGAGI. The CDR3 runs 14 residues. Trimming took off 2 bases at V and 0 bases at J, with 7 bases between the two ends.

In its sample, this clonotype was seen a few times. The V and J genes are TRBV2 and TRBJ1-5; D unclear. The CDR3 runs to 13 residues. V shed 5 bases and J shed 2 bases, with 7 bases lying between them. The germline gives CDR1 SNHLY, CDR2 FYNNEI. The CDR3 DNA reads as TGTGCCAGCAGTAAAACAGGCAATCAGCCCCAGCATTTT. As protein: CASSKTGNQPQHF. Using reference TRBV2 and TRBJ1-5 for the parts outside the CDR3, the full variable domain is EPEVTQTPSHQVTQMGQEVILRCVPISNHLYFYWYRQILGQKVEFLVSFYNNEISEKSEIFDDQFSVERPDGSNFTLKIRSTKLEDSAMYFCASSKTGNQPQHFGDGTRLSIL.